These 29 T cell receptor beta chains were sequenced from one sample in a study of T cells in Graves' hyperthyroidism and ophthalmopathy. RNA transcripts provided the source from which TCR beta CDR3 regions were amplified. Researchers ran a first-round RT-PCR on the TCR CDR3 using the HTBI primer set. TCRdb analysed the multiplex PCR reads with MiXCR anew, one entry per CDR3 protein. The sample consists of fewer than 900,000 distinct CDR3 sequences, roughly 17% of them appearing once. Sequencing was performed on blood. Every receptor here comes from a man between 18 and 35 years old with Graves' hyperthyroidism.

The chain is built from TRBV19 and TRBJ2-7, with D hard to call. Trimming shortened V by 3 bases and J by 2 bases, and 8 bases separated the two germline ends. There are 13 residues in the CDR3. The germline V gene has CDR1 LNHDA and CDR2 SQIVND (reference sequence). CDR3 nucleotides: TGTGCCAGTAGTATGTCAGTTACCTACGAGCAGTACTTC. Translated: CASSMSVTYEQYF.

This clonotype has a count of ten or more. This CDR3 is CASRETRLTRSGNTIYF. The CDR3 DNA follows: TGTGCCAGCAGGGAGACCAGGCTCACACGCTCTGGAAACACCATATATTTT. This chain connects TRBV2 to TRBJ1-3; D is ambiguous. Per germline, CDR1 SNHLY and CDR2 FYNNEI. Deletions cut 6 bases from V and 0 bases from J, with 18 bases between. This CDR3 is 17 amino acids long.

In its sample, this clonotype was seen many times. In nucleotides, the CDR3 is TGTGCCAGCTCACCACCGGACAGGAGCACAGATACGCAGTATTTT. Translating gives CASSPPDRSTDTQYF. The V and J genes are TRBV18 and TRBJ2-3, with 7 bases identical to TRBD1. Germline trimming cut 0 bases from V and 0 bases from J; bases unmatched to any gene: 0. Germline CDR1 and CDR2: KGHSH and LQKENI. The CDR3 is 15 residues long.

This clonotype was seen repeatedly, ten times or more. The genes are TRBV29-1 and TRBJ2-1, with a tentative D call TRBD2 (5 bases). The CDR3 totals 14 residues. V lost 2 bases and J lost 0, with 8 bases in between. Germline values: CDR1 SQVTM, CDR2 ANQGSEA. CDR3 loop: CSVELGSSYNEQFF. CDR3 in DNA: TGCAGCGTTGAACTAGGGAGCTCCTACAATGAGCAGTTCTTC.

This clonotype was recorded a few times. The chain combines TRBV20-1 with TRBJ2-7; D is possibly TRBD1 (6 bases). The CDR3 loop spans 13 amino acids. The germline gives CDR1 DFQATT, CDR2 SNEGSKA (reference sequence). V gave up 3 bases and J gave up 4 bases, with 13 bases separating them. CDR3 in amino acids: CSARRGSGYEQYF. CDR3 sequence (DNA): TGCAGTGCTAGGAGGGGGAGTGGGTACGAGCAGTACTTC.

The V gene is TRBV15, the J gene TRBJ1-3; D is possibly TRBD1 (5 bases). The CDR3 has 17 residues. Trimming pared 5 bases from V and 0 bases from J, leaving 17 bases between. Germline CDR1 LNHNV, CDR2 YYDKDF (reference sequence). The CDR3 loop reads CATSDRDAAISGNTIYF. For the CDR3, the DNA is TGTGCCACCAGCGACCGGGACGCCGCCATCTCTGGAAACACCATATATTTT. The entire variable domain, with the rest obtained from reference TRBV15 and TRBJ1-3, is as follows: DAMVIQNPRYQVTQFGKPVTLSCSQTLNHNVMYWYQQKSSQAPKLLFHYYDKDFNNEADTPDNFQSRRPNTSFCFLDIRSPGLGDTAMYLCATSDRDAAISGNTIYFGEGSWLTVV.

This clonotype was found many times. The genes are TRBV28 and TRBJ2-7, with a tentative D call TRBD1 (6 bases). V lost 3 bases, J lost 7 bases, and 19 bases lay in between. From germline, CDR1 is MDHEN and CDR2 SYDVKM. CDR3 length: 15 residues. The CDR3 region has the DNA TGTGCCAGCAGTTTGCCCCGGGACACCCGCGGGGAGCAGTACTTC. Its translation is CASSLPRDTRGEQYF.

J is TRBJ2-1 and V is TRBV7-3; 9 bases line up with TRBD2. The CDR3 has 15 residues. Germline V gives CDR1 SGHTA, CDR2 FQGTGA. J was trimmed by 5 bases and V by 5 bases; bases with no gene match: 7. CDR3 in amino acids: CASSTWGGGDNEQFF. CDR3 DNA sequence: TGTGCCAGCAGCACCTGGGGCGGGGGGGACAATGAGCAGTTCTTC.

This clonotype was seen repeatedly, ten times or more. As DNA, the CDR3 is TGTGCCAGCACCAGCGGGACAATCACAGATACGCAGTATTTT. As protein: CASTSGTITDTQYF. The chain joins TRBV7-2 to TRBJ2-3; D might be TRBD2 (7 bases). CDR3 size: 14 residues. V gave up 7 bases and J gave up 2 bases, with 13 bases separating them. Per the germline V gene, CDR1 is SGHTA and CDR2 is FQGNSA.

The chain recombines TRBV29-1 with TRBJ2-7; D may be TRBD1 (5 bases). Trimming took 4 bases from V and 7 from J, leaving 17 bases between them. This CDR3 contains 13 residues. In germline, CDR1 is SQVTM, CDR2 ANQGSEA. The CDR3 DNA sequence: TGCAGCGTTGGCAGGGTTATTAACAATGAGCAGTACTTC. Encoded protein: CSVGRVINNEQYF.

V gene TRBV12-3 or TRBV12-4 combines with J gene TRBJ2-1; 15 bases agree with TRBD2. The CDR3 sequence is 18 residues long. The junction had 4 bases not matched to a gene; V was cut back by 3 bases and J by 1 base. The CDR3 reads CASSFRGTSGRSYNEQFF. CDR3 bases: TGTGCCAGCAGTTTCCGAGGGACTAGCGGGAGGTCCTACAATGAGCAGTTCTTC.

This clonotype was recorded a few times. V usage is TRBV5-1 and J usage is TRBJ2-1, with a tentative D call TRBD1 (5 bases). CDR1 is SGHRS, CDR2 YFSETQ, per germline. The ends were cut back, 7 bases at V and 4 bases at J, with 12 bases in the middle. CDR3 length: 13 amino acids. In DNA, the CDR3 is TGCGCCAGCCGCCGGACACCATACAATGAGCAGTTCTTC. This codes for CASRRTPYNEQFF.

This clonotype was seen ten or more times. CDR3 protein: CASSLYAGNEQFF. In nucleotides, the CDR3 is TGTGCCAGCAGCTTATATGCGGGAAATGAGCAGTTCTTC. The chain combines TRBV7-9 with TRBJ2-1, with D possibly matching TRBD2 (6 bases). V shed 2 bases and J shed 7 bases, with 9 bases lying between them. This CDR3 has 13 amino acids. The V gene's germline CDR1 is SEHNR and CDR2 FQNEAQ (reference sequence).

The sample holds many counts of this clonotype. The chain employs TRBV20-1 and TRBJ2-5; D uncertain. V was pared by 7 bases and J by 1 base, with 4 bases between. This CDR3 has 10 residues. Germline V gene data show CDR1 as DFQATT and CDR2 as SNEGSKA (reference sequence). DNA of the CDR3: TGCAGTGGCCGCCAAGAGACCCAGTACTTC. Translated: CSGRQETQYF.

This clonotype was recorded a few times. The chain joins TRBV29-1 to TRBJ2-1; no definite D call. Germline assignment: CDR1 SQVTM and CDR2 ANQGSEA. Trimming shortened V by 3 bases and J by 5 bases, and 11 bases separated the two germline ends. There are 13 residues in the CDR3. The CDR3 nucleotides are TGCAGCGTTGAGACTTTCATCGACAATGAGCAGTTCTTC. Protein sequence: CSVETFIDNEQFF.

For the CDR3, the DNA is TGTGCCACCAGCAGAGCCGCCAGCGCCCACGATGAGCAGTTCTTC. This translates into CATSRAASAHDEQFF. The chain links TRBV15 to TRBJ2-1; D is ambiguous. The CDR3 length is 15 residues. V was clipped by 1 base and J by 8 bases, with 15 bases between them. Germline CDR1 LNHNV, CDR2 YYDKDF (reference sequence).

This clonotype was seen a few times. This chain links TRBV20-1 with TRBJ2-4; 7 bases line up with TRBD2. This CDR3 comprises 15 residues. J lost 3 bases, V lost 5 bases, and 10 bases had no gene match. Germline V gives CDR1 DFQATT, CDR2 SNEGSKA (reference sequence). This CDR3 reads CSAHSGRVGKNIQYF. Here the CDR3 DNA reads TGCAGTGCTCACTCGGGGAGGGTAGGCAAAAACATTCAGTACTTC.

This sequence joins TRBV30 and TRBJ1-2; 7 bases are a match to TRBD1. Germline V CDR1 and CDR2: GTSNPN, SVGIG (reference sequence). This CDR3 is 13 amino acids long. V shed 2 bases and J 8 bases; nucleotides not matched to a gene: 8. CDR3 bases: TGTGCCTGGAGTTACACAGGGGTGTACGGCTACACCTTC. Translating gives CAWSYTGVYGYTF.

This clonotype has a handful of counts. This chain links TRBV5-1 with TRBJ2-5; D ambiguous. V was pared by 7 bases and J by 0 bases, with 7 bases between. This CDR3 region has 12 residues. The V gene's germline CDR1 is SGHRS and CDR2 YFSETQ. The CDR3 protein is CASHKHQETQYF. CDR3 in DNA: TGCGCCAGCCATAAGCACCAAGAGACCCAGTACTTC.

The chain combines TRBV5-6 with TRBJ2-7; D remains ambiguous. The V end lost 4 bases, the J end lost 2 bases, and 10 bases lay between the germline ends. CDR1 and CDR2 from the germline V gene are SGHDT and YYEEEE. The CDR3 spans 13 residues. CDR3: CASSPRATYEQYF. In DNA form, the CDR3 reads TGTGCCAGCAGCCCACGTGCTACCTACGAGCAGTACTTC.

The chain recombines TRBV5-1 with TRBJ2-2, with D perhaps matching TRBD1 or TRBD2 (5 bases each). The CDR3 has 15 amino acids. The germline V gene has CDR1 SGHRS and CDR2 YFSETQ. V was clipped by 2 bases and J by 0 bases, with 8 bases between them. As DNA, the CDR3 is TGCGCCAGCAGCTTCGGGGCCACGAACACCGGGGAGCTGTTTTTT. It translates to CASSFGATNTGELFF. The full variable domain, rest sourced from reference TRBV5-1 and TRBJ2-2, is KAGVTQTPRYLIKTRGQQVTLSCSPISGHRSVSWYQQTPGQGLQFLFEYFSETQRNKGNFPGRFSGRQFSNSRSEMNVSTLELGDSALYLCASSFGATNTGELFFGEGSRLTVL.

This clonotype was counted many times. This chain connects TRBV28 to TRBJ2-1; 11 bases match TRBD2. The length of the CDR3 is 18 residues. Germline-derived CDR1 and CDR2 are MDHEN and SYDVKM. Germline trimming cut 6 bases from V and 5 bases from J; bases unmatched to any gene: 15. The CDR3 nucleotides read TGTGCCAGCAGGCCCCGGACTAGCGGGCGCGCCTTTGACAATGAGCAGTTCTTC. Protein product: CASRPRTSGRAFDNEQFF.

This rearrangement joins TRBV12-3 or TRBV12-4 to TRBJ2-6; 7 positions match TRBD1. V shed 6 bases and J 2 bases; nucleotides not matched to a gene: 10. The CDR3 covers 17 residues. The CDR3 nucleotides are TGTGCCAGCAGCCCTGCTAGGGGGCTAACTGGGGCCAACGTCCTGACTTTC. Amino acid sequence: CASSPARGLTGANVLTF.

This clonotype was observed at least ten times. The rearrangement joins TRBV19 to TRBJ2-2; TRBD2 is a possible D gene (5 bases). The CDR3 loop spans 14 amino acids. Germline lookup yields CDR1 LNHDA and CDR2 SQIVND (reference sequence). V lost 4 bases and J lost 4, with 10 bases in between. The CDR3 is CASSTGLATGELFF. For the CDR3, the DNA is TGTGCCAGTAGTACCGGACTCGCCACCGGGGAGCTGTTTTTT. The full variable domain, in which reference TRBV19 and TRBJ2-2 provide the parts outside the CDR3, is DGGITQSPKYLFRKEGQNVTLSCEQNLNHDAMYWYRQDPGQGLRLIYYSQIVNDFQKGDIAEGYSVSREKKESFPLTVTSAQKNPTAFYLCASSTGLATGELFFGEGSRLTVL.

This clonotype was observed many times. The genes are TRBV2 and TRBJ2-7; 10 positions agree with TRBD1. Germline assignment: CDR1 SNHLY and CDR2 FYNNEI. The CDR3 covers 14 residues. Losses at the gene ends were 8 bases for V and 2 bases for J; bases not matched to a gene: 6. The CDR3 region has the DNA TGTGCCAGCGCGAAGGGGACAGGGGCCTACGAGCAGTACTTC. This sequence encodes CASAKGTGAYEQYF.

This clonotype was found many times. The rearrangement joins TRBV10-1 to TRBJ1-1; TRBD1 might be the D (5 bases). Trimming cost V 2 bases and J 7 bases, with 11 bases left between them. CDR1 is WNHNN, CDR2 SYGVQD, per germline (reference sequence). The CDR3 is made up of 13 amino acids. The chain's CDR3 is CASSEQQESEAFF. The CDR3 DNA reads TGCGCCAGCAGTGAGCAACAGGAGAGTGAAGCTTTCTTT.

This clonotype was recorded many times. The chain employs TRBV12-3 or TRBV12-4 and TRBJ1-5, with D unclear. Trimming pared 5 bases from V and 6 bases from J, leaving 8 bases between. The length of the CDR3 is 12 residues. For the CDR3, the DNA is TGTGCCAGCAGTGGGGTACCTCAGCCCCAGCATTTT. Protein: CASSGVPQPQHF.

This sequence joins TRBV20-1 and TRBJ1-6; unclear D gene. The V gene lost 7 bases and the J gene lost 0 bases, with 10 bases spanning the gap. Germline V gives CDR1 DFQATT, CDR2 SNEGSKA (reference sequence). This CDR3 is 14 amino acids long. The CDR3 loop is CSVPFGSYNSPLHF. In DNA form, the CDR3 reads TGCAGTGTCCCCTTCGGCTCCTATAATTCACCCCTCCACTTT.

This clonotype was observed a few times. The CDR3 nucleotides read TGCGCCAGCAGCCACGCGGACAGGGAGAGTGAAGCTTTCTTT. Its protein product is CASSHADRESEAFF. The chain is built from TRBV4-1 and TRBJ1-1, with 8 bases that match TRBD1. Trimming at V came to 3 bases and at J to 7 bases, leaving 7 bases not matched to a gene. The CDR3 consists of 14 residues. CDR1 is MGHRA and CDR2 is YSYEKL in the germline V gene.